This TCR beta chain was retrieved from a study of T cells after yellow fever vaccination. Study at large: Fractions of limited cellularity were prepared by means of SMART-Seq v4 Ultra Low Input.

About this clonotype itself: The antigen is unknown.

This CDR3 region has 13 residues. V lost 3 bases, J lost 0 bases, and 7 bases lay in between. Germline-derived CDR1 and CDR2 are SGHDT and YYEEEE. Study-wide results and caveats: Most clones from primary vaccination were detected again post-booster (roughly 95% CD4, 88% CD8). The presence of abundant clonotypes contaminating from the bulk population was possible in FACS-sorted repertoires.

A 5'RACE template-switching step, the method used to make TCR cDNA, added a universal primer site and UMIs. MiXCR, applied by TCRdb to the 5' RACE reads, yields one record per CDR3 protein. The sample lists approximately 450,000 distinct CDR3 sequences, roughly 20% occurring once. The receptor comes from a man in his late teens or twenties who received the YFV17D yellow fever vaccine. The chain employs TRBV5-6 and TRBJ2-7, with D uncertain. The sequencing used PBMCs, collected before the yellow fever booster vaccination. The CDR3 coding sequence is TGTGCCAGCAGCTCTACACACTCCTACGAGCAGTACGTC. Residues: CASSSTHSYEQYV.